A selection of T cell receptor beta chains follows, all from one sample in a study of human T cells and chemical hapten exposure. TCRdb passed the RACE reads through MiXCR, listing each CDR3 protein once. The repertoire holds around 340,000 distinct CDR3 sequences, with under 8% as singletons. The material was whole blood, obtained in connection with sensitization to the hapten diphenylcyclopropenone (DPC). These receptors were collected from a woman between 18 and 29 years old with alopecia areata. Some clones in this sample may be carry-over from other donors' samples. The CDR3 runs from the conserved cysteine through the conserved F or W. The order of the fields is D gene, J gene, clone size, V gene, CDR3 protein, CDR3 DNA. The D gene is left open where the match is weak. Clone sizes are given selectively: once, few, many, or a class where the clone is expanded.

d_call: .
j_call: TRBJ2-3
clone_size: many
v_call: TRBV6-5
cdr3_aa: CASSYDTWADTQYF
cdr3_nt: TGTGCCAGCAGTTACGACACTTGGGCAGATACGCAGTATTTT

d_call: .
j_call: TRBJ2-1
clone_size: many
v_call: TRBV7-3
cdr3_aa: CASSLYALVSHNEQFF
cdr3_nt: TGTGCCAGCAGCTTGTACGCCCTAGTTTCCCACAATGAGCAGTTCTTC

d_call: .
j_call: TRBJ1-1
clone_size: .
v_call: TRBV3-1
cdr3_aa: CASSQDWGAPAFF
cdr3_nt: TGTGCCAGCAGCCAAGATTGGGGTGCCCCGGCTTTCTTT

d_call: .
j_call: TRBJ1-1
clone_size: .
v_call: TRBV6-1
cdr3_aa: CDSSEGKGSNTEAFF
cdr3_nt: TGTGACAGCAGTGAAGGAAAAGGGTCGAACACTGAAGCTTTCTTT

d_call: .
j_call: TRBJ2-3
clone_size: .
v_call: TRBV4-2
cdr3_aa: CASSQDGTTDTQYF
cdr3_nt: TGTGCCAGCAGCCAAGATGGGACCACAGATACGCAGTATTTT

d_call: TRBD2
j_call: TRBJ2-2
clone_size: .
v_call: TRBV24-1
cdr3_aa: CATSVGGEAGELFF
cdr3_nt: TGTGCCACCAGTGTGGGAGGGGAAGCGGGGGAGCTGTTTTTT

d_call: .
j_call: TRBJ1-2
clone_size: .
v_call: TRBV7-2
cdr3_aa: CASSAEGGSSGYGYTF
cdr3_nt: TGTGCCAGCAGCGCGGAAGGAGGGAGTTCGGGCTATGGCTACACCTTC

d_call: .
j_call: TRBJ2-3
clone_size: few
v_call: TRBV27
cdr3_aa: CASSLYQPSTDTQYF
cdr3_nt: TGTGCCAGCAGTTTATATCAGCCGAGCACAGATACGCAGTATTTT

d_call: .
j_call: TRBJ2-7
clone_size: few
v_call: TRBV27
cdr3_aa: CASSFSVPYEQYF
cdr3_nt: TGTGCCAGCAGCTTCAGTGTGCCCTACGAGCAGTACTTC

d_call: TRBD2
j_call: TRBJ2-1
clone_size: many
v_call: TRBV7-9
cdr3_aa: CASSAGTMYYNEQFF
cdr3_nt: TGTGCCAGCAGCGCCGGGACTATGTACTACAATGAGCAGTTCTTC

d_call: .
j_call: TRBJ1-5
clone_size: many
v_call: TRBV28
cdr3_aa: CASSSYGAGALGQPQHF
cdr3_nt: TGTGCCAGCAGTTCTTATGGGGCAGGGGCGTTGGGTCAGCCCCAGCATTTT

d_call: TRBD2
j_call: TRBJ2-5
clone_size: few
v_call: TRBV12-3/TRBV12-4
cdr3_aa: CASRMTSGNQETQYF
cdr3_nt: TGTGCCAGCAGGATGACTAGCGGGAACCAAGAGACCCAGTACTTC

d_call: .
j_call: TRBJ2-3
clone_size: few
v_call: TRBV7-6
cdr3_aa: CASSSLALGPLTDTQYF
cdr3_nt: TGTGCCAGCAGCTCTCTAGCGTTGGGGCCCCTCACAGATACGCAGTATTTT

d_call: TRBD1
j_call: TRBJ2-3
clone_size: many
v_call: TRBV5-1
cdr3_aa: CASSPGGGDTITDTQYF
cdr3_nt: TGCGCCAGCAGCCCAGGGGGCGGAGACACTATCACAGATACGCAGTATTTT

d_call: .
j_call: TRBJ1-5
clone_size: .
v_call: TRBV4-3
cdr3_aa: CASSQEENQPQHF
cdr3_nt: TGCGCCAGCAGCCAAGAGGAGAATCAGCCCCAGCATTTT

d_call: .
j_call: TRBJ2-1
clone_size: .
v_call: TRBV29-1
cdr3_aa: CSVLYNEQFF
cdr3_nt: TGCAGCGTCCTCTACAATGAGCAGTTCTTC

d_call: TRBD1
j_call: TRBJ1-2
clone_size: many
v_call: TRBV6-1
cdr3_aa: CASSEEPGGGYGYTF
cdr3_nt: TGTGCCAGCAGTGAAGAGCCAGGGGGCGGTTATGGCTACACCTTC

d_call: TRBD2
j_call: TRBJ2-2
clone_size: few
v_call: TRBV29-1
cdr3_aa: CSVEDPGEGNSGELFF
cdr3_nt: TGCAGCGTTGAAGACCCGGGGGAGGGGAACTCCGGGGAGCTGTTTTTT

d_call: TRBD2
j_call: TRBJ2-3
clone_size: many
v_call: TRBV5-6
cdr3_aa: CASRSGLAGVDTQYF
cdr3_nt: TGTGCCAGCAGGTCGGGACTAGCGGGGGTGGATACGCAGTATTTT

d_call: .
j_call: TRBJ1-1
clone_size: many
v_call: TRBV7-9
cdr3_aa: CASSSNNAATEAFF
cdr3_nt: TGTGCCAGCAGCTCCAACAATGCCGCCACTGAAGCTTTCTTT

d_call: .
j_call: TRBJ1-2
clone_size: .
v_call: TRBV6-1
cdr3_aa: CASSEVVAGGYTF
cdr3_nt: TGTGCCAGCAGTGAAGTCGTGGCGGGTGGCTACACCTTC

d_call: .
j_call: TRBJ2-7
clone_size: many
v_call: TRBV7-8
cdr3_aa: CASSIGPTAYEQYF
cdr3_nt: TGTGCCAGCAGCATCGGGCCGACGGCCTACGAGCAGTACTTC

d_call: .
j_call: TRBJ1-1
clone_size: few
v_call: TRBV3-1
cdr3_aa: CASSQVARGFENTEAFF
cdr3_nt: TGTGCCAGCAGCCAAGTTGCCCGGGGATTTGAAAACACTGAAGCTTTCTTT

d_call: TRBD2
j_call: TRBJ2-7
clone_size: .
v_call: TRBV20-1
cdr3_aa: CSAQLAGDHSYEQYF
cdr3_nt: TGCAGTGCTCAACTAGCGGGGGACCACTCCTACGAGCAGTACTTC

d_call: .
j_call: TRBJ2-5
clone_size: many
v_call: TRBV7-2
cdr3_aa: CASSLYQETQYF
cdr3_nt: TGCGCCAGCAGCTTGTACCAAGAGACCCAGTACTTC

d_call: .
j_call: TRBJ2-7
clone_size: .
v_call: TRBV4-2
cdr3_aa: CASSQETGEQAGYEQYF
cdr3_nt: TGTGCCAGCAGCCAGGAGACAGGAGAACAAGCAGGCTACGAGCAGTACTTC

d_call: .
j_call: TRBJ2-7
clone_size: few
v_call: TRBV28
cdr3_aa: CASRLRTRGGEQYF
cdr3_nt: TGTGCCAGCAGACTCCGGACCCGAGGGGGCGAGCAGTACTTC

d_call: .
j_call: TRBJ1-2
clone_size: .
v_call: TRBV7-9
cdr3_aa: CASSLASGLDALYGYTF
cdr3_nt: TGTGCCAGCAGCTTAGCGTCAGGGTTAGATGCCCTCTATGGCTACACCTTC

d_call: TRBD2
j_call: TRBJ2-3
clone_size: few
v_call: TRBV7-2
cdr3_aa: CASSLVPSGYSTDTQYF
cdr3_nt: TGTGCCAGCAGCTTAGTACCTAGCGGGTATAGCACAGATACGCAGTATTTT

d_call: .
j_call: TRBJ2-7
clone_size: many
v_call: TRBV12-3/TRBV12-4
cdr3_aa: CASSLQGYSYEQYF
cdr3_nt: TGTGCCAGCAGCTTACAGGGCTATTCCTACGAGCAGTACTTC

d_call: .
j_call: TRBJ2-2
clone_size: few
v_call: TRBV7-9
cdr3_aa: CASSLQYGVASGELFF
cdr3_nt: TGTGCCAGCAGCCTACAATACGGGGTGGCAAGCGGGGAGCTGTTTTTT

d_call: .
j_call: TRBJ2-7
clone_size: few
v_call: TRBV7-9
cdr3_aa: CAVAFNEQYF
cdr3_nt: TGTGCCGTCGCATTCAACGAGCAGTACTTC

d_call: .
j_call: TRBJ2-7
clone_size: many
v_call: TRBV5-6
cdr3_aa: CASSLTGFLREQYF
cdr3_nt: TGTGCCAGCAGCTTGACAGGGTTTTTGCGGGAGCAGTACTTC

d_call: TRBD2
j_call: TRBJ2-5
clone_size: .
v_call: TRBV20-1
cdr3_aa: CSALPGTTPGETQYF
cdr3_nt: TGCAGTGCTCTTCCCGGGACTACCCCCGGAGAGACCCAGTACTTC

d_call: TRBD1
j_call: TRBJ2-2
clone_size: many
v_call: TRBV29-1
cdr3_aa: CSVERDRGTGELFF
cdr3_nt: TGCAGCGTGGAGAGGGACAGGGGAACCGGGGAGCTGTTTTTT